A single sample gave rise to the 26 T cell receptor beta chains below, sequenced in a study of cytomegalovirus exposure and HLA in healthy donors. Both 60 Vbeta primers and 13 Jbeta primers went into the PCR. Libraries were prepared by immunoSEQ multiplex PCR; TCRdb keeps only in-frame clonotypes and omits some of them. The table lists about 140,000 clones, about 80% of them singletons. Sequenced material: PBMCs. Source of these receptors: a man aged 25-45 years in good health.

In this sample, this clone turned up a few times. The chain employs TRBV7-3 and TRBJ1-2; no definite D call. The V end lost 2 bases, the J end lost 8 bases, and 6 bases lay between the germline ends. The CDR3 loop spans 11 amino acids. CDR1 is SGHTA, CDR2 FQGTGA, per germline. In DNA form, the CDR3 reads TGTGCCAGCAGCTTAGGACTGGGCTACACCTTC. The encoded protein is CASSLGLGYTF.

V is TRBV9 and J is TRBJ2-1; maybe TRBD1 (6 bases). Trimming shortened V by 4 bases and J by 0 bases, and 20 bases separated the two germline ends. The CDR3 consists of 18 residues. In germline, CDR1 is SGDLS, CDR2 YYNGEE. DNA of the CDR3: TGTGCCAGCAGCCCCCTAGGGACACCGATGAGCTCCTACAATGAGCAGTTCTTC. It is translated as CASSPLGTPMSSYNEQFF.

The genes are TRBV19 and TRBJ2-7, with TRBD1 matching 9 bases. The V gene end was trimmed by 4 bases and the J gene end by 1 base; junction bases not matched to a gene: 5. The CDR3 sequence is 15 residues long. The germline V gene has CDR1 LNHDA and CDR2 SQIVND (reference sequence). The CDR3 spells CASSRGQGGSYEQYF. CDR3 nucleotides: TGTGCCAGTAGTAGGGGACAGGGCGGTTCCTACGAGCAGTACTTC.

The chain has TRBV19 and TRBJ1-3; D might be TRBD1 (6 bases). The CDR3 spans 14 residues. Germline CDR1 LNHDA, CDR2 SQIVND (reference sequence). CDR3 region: CASPAQGTGNTIYF. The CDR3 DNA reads TGTGCGAGCCCCGCTCAGGGGACTGGAAACACCATATATTTT.

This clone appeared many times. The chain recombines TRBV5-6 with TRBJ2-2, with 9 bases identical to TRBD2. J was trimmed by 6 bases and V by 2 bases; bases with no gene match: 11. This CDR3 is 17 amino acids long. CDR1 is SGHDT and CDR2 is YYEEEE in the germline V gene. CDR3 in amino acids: CASSFLAGDGSAGELFF. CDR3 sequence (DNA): TGTGCCAGCAGCTTTTTAGCGGGAGACGGTTCCGCCGGGGAGCTGTTTTTT.

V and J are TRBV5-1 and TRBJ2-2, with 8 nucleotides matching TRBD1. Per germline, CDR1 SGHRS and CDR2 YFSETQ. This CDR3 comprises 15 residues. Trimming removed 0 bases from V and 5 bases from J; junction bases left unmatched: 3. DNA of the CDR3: TGCGCCAGCAGCTTGGGCAGGGGGCGGACCGGGGAGCTGTTTTTT. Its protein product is CASSLGRGRTGELFF.

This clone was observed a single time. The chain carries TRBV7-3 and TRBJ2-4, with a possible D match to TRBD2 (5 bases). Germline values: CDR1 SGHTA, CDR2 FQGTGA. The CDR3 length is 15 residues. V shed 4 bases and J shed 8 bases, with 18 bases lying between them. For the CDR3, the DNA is TGTGCCAGCAGCTATGCCCGGGGAATCGGGGACATTCAGTACTTC. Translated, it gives CASSYARGIGDIQYF.

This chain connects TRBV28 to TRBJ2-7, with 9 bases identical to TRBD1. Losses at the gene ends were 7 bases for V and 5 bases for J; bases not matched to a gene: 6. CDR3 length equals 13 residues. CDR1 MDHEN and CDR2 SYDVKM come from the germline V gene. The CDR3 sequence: CASNRDRAHEQYF. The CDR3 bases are TGTGCCAGCAATCGGGACAGGGCTCACGAGCAGTACTTC.

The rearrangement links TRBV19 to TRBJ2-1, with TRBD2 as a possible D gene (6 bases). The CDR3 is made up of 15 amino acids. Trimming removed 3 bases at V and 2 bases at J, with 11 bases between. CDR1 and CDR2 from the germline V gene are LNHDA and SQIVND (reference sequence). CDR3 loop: CASSIGSGAYNEQFF. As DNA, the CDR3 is TGTGCCAGTAGTATCGGTAGCGGTGCCTACAATGAGCAGTTCTTC.

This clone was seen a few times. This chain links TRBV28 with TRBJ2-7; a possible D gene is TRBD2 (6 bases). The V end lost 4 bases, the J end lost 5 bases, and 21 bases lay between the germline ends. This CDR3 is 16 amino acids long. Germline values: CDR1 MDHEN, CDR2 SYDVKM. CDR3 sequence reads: CASSSHGLGGGDEQYF. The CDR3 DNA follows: TGTGCCAGCAGTTCACACGGATTAGGTGGCGGGGACGAGCAGTACTTC.

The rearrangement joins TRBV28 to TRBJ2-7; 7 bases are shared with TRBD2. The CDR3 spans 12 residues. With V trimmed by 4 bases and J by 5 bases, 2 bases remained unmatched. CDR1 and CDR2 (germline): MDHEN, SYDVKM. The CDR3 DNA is TGTGCCAGCAGTTCGAGCGGGAACGAGCAGTACTTC. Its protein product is CASSSSGNEQYF.

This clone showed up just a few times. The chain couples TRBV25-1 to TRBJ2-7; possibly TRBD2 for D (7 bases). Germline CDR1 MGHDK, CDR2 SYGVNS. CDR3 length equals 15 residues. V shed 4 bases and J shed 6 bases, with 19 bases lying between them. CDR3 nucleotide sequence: TGTGCCAGCAGTGTAGGGGGGGACATCCAGTCCGAGCAGTACTTC. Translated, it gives CASSVGGDIQSEQYF.

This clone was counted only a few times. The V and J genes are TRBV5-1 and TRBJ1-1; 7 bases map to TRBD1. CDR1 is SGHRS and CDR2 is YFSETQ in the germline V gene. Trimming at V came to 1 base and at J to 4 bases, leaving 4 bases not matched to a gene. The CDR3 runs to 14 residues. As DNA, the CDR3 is TGCGCCAGCAGCTTGCAGGGGGTAGGCACTGAAGCTTTCTTT. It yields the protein CASSLQGVGTEAFF.

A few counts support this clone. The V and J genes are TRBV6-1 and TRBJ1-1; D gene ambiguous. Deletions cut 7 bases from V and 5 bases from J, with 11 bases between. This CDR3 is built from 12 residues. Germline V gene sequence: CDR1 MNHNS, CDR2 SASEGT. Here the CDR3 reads CASTGYGTEAFF. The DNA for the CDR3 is TGTGCCAGCACGGGGTACGGAACTGAAGCTTTCTTT.

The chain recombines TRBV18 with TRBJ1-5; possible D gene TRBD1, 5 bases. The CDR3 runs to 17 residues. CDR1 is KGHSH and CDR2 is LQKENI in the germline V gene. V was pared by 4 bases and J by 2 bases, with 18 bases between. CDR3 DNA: TGTGCCAGCTCACATGGGGGGGTCGGGGCCGGCAATCAGCCCCAGCATTTT. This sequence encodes CASSHGGVGAGNQPQHF. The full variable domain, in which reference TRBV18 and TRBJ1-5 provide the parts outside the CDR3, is NAGVMQNPRHLVRRRGQEARLRCSPMKGHSHVYWYRQLPEEGLKFMVYLQKENIIDESGMPKERFSAEFPKEGPSILRIQQVVRGDSAAYFCASSHGGVGAGNQPQHFGDGTRLSIL.

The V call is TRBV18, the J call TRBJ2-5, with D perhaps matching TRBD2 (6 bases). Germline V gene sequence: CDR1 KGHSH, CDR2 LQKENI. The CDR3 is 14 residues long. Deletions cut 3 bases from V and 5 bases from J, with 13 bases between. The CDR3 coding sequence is TGTGCCAGCTCACCTGCAGGGAGCGGGGAGACCCAGTACTTC. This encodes CASSPAGSGETQYF.

This chain's CDR3 is CASSPLGLSYEQYF. In nucleotides, the CDR3 is TGTGCCAGCAGTCCCCTCGGTCTCTCCTACGAGCAGTACTTC. This sequence joins TRBV28 and TRBJ2-7, with D hard to call. CDR3 length equals 14 residues. Trimming stripped 5 bases from V and 0 bases from J, with 11 bases between. Germline CDR1 MDHEN, CDR2 SYDVKM.

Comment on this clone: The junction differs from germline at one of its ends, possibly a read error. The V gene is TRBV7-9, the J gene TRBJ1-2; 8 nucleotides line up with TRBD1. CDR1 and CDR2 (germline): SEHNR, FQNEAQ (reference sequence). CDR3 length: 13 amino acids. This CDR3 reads CASSSGQGTFLRF. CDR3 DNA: TGTGCCAGCAGCTCAGGACAGGGTACCTTTCTTCGTTTC.

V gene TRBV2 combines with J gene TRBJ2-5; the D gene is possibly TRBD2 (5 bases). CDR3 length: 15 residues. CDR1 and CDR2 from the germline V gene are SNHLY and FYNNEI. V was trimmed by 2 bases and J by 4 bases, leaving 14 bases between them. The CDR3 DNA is TGTGCCAGCAGTGAATACTCGGGATTGACAGAGACCCAGTACTTC. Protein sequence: CASSEYSGLTETQYF.

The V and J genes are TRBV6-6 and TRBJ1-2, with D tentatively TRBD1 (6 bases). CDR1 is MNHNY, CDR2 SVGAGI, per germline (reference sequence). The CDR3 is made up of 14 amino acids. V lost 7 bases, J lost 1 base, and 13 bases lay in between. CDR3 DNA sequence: TGTGCCAGCACCTCAGGGGCCTTTAACTATGGCTACACCTTC. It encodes CASTSGAFNYGYTF.

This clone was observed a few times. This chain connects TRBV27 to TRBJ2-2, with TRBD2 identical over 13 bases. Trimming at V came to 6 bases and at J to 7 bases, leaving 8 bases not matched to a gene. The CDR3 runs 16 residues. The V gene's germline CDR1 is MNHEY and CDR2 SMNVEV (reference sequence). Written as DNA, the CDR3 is TGTGCCAGCAGGAGACTAGCGGGAGGTATCGACGGGGAGCTGTTTTTT. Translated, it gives CASRRLAGGIDGELFF.

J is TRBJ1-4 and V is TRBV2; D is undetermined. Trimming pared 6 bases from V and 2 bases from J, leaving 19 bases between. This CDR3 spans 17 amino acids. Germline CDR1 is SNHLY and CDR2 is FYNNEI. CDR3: CASRDPGRALTNEKLFF. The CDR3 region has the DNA TGTGCCAGCAGGGACCCCGGGAGGGCCCTCACTAATGAAAAACTGTTTTTT.

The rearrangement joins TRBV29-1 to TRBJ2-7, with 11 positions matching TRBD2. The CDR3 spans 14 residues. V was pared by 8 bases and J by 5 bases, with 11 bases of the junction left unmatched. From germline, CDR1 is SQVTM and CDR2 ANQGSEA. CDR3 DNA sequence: TGCAGCTCCGGAGGGGTAGCGGGAGGGGACGAGCAGTACTTC. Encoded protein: CSSGGVAGGDEQYF.

CDR3 coding DNA: TGTGCCAGCTCCTTAGGGGTTGGCGCAGACACCGGGGAGCTGTTTTTT. Its protein is CASSLGVGADTGELFF. The chain uses TRBV18 and TRBJ2-2; D perhaps matches TRBD1 (5 bases). V dropped 6 bases and J dropped 3 bases, with 17 bases sitting between them. The germline V gene encodes CDR1 KGHSH and CDR2 LQKENI. The CDR3 length is 16 residues.

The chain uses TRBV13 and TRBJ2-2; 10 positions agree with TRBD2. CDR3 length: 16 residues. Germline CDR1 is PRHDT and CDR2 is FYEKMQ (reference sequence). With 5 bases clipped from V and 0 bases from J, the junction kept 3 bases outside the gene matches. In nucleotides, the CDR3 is TGTGCCAGCAGCCTCCTAGCGGGGGCGAACACCGGGGAGCTGTTTTTT. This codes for CASSLLAGANTGELFF.

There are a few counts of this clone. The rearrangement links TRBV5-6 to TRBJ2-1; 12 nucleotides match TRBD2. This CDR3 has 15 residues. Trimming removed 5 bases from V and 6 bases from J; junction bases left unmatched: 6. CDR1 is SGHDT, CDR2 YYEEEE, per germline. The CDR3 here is CASRGGLAGGNEQFF. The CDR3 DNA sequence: TGTGCCAGCAGGGGGGGACTAGCGGGCGGCAATGAGCAGTTCTTC.